This TCR beta chain was sequenced during a study of T cell responses to AZD1222 COVID-19 vaccine. Findings and limits, study-wide: The sample set comprised mostly white British donors with more females, and clonal diversity was possibly underestimated. Repertoire sampling occurred only after the peak T cell response. Spike-specific TCRs gained breadth and depth after people received two AZD1222 doses. Nearly half of spike-specific TCRs reportedly go after variant regions that carry no mutations.

Germline values: CDR1 MDHEN, CDR2 SYDVKM. V gave up 6 bases and J gave up 4 bases; unmatched junction bases: 14. This CDR3 has 17 residues. Worth noting for this clone: Antigen: not known.

This table comes from immunoSEQ multiplex PCR, and its TCRdb copy is limited to in-frame clones, with some not included. This sample has some 170,000 clones; 85% to 95% occur once, and the top ten carry 0.95% to 1.3%. The sequencing here drew on peripheral blood, taken 28 days after the second dose of the MenACWY control vaccine. The chain couples TRBV28 to TRBJ1-1; 10 nucleotides agree with TRBD1. The source is an adult who received the MenACWY meningococcal vaccine as a control. This chain's CDR3 is CASSRDRGLLERTEAFF. DNA of the CDR3: TGTGCCAGCAGCCGTGACAGGGGGCTATTGGAACGCACTGAAGCTTTCTTT.